These T cell receptor beta chains were read from a single sample in a study of PD-1 blockade in classical Hodgkin lymphoma. Method: immunoSEQ multiplex PCR; TCRdb's copy keeps in-frame clones and lacks some. The data hold thousands of clones, with 67% observed a single time. Sequenced material: peripheral blood mononuclear cells (PBMCs), taken before the fourth cycle of nivolumab. Every receptor here comes from a human donor with classical Hodgkin lymphoma. Both conserved end residues are part of each CDR3. A D gene is named only where the DNA matches it firmly. Only part of the rows carry a size: once, few, many, or a class if the clone is expanded.

v_call: TRBV10-3
d_call: NA
clone_size: NA
j_call: TRBJ1-5
cdr3_aa: CAIREQGDQPQHF
cdr3_nt: TGTGCCATCAGGGAACAGGGTGATCAGCCCCAGCATTTT

v_call: TRBV4-3
d_call: NA
clone_size: NA
j_call: TRBJ2-5
cdr3_aa: CASSPGYSGWSETQYF
cdr3_nt: TGCGCCAGCAGCCCCGGATATAGTGGTTGGTCGGAGACCCAGTACTTC

v_call: TRBV4-1
d_call: NA
clone_size: NA
j_call: TRBJ2-7
cdr3_aa: CASSQSDSSYEQYF
cdr3_nt: TGCGCCAGCAGCCAATCGGATAGCTCCTACGAGCAGTACTTC

v_call: TRBV21-1
d_call: NA
clone_size: NA
j_call: TRBJ1-3
cdr3_aa: CASSRQAPTPGNTIYF
cdr3_nt: TGTGCCAGCAGCAGACAGGCGCCAACCCCGGGAAACACCATATATTTT

v_call: TRBV5-6
d_call: NA
clone_size: medium-sized
j_call: TRBJ1-6
cdr3_aa: CASSFKNSPLHF
cdr3_nt: TGTGCCAGCAGCTTTAAGAATTCACCCCTCCACTTT

v_call: TRBV4-1
d_call: NA
clone_size: NA
j_call: TRBJ2-1
cdr3_aa: CASSLGGSYNEQFF
cdr3_nt: TGCGCCAGCAGCCTAGGGGGGTCCTACAATGAGCAGTTCTTC

v_call: TRBV11-3
d_call: NA
clone_size: few
j_call: TRBJ1-1
cdr3_aa: CASSLGPGTEAFF
cdr3_nt: TGTGCCAGCAGCTTAGGACCGGGCACTGAAGCTTTCTTT

v_call: TRBV5-8
d_call: NA
clone_size: NA
j_call: TRBJ2-1
cdr3_aa: CASSLYRGSGTKLGDEQFF
cdr3_nt: TGTGCCAGCAGCTTGTATCGTGGGAGTGGAACTAAACTGGGCGATGAGCAGTTCTTC

v_call: TRBV7-6
d_call: NA
clone_size: NA
j_call: TRBJ2-3
cdr3_aa: CASSLNGGTDTQYF
cdr3_nt: TGTGCCAGCAGCTTAAATGGGGGTACAGATACGCAGTATTTT

v_call: TRBV7-2
d_call: NA
clone_size: NA
j_call: TRBJ2-7
cdr3_aa: CASSSGTGLGGLEQYF
cdr3_nt: TGTGCCAGCAGCTCCGGGACGGGTCTCGGAGGATTAGAGCAGTACTTC

v_call: TRBV15
d_call: NA
clone_size: NA
j_call: TRBJ1-6
cdr3_aa: CATSREGLGNSPLHF
cdr3_nt: TGTGCCACCAGCAGAGAGGGATTGGGGAATTCACCCCTCCACTTT

v_call: TRBV7-3
d_call: NA
clone_size: NA
j_call: TRBJ2-3
cdr3_aa: CASSRRGVSTDTQYF
cdr3_nt: TGTGCCAGCAGCCGGAGGGGGGTGTCGACAGATACGCAGTATTTT

v_call: TRBV18
d_call: NA
clone_size: medium-sized
j_call: TRBJ2-2
cdr3_aa: CASSPQQDSTGELFF
cdr3_nt: TGTGCCAGCTCACCACAACAGGACTCCACCGGGGAGCTGTTTTTT

v_call: TRBV28
d_call: NA
clone_size: NA
j_call: TRBJ2-3
cdr3_aa: CASSFSGPSTDTQYF
cdr3_nt: TGTGCCAGCAGTTTCTCGGGACCAAGCACAGATACGCAGTATTTT

v_call: TRBV6-6
d_call: NA
clone_size: NA
j_call: TRBJ2-7
cdr3_aa: CASSYGEIEQYF
cdr3_nt: TGTGCCAGCAGTTACGGGGAAATCGAGCAGTACTTC

v_call: TRBV6-1
d_call: TRBD1
clone_size: NA
j_call: TRBJ2-7
cdr3_aa: CASRGTGGSYEQYF
cdr3_nt: TGTGCCAGCAGAGGGACAGGGGGGTCCTACGAGCAGTACTTC

v_call: TRBV5-1
d_call: TRBD1
clone_size: NA
j_call: TRBJ2-5
cdr3_aa: CASSLQGRQGETQYF
cdr3_nt: TGCGCCAGCAGCTTACAGGGGAGACAAGGAGAGACCCAGTACTTC

v_call: TRBV30
d_call: NA
clone_size: few
j_call: TRBJ2-3
cdr3_aa: CAWSPGLTSTDTQYF
cdr3_nt: TGTGCCTGGAGTCCGGGACTCACTAGCACAGATACGCAGTATTTT

v_call: TRBV6-5
d_call: NA
clone_size: NA
j_call: TRBJ1-5
cdr3_aa: CASTERVPSNQPQHF
cdr3_nt: TGTGCCAGCACCGAAAGAGTACCTAGCAATCAGCCCCAGCATTTT

v_call: TRBV27
d_call: TRBD1
clone_size: few
j_call: TRBJ2-2
cdr3_aa: CASSFGTVNTGELFF
cdr3_nt: TGTGCCAGCAGTTTCGGGACAGTGAACACCGGGGAGCTGTTTTTT

v_call: TRBV7-8
d_call: NA
clone_size: NA
j_call: TRBJ1-2
cdr3_aa: CASSLSGGTANYGYTF
cdr3_nt: TGTGCCAGCAGCTTATCGGGGGGAACCGCTAACTATGGCTACACCTTC

v_call: TRBV30
d_call: NA
clone_size: medium-sized
j_call: TRBJ2-7
cdr3_aa: CAWSLAFSYEQYF
cdr3_nt: TGTGCCTGGTCCCTAGCGTTCTCCTACGAGCAGTACTTC

v_call: TRBV5-1
d_call: NA
clone_size: NA
j_call: TRBJ2-5
cdr3_aa: CASSLAGGPEETQYF
cdr3_nt: TGCGCCAGCAGCTTGGCCGGCGGCCCGGAGGAGACCCAGTACTTC

v_call: TRBV10-2
d_call: NA
clone_size: NA
j_call: TRBJ1-5
cdr3_aa: CASSERVNQPQHF
cdr3_nt: TGCGCCAGCAGTGAGCGGGTCAATCAGCCCCAGCATTTT

v_call: TRBV30
d_call: TRBD1
clone_size: medium-sized
j_call: TRBJ2-5
cdr3_aa: CAWSVQRGRLQTQYF
cdr3_nt: TGTGCCTGGAGTGTACAGAGGGGGCGGCTTCAGACCCAGTACTTC

v_call: TRBV19
d_call: NA
clone_size: NA
j_call: TRBJ2-1
cdr3_aa: CASSPAGSHNEQFF
cdr3_nt: TGTGCCAGTAGTCCCGCCGGGAGCCACAATGAGCAGTTCTTC

v_call: TRBV27
d_call: TRBD2
clone_size: NA
j_call: TRBJ2-3
cdr3_aa: CASSSGGSNTQYF
cdr3_nt: TGTGCCAGCAGTTCCGGGGGGTCAAATACGCAGTATTTT

v_call: TRBV4-2
d_call: NA
clone_size: NA
j_call: TRBJ2-7
cdr3_aa: CASSLEGSAYEQYF
cdr3_nt: TGTGCCAGCAGCCTTGAGGGGAGCGCCTACGAGCAGTACTTC

v_call: TRBV28
d_call: NA
clone_size: NA
j_call: TRBJ2-5
cdr3_aa: CASSLLWETQYF
cdr3_nt: TGTGCCAGCAGTTTATTATGGGAGACCCAGTACTTC

v_call: TRBV27
d_call: NA
clone_size: NA
j_call: TRBJ2-7
cdr3_aa: CASSLAPGAVGSYEQYF
cdr3_nt: TGTGCCAGCAGTTTAGCCCCGGGCGCAGTGGGCTCCTACGAGCAGTACTTC

v_call: TRBV18
d_call: NA
clone_size: once
j_call: TRBJ2-4
cdr3_aa: CASSPLGTHGNIQYF
cdr3_nt: TGTGCCAGCTCACCCCTGGGCACACACGGGAACATTCAGTACTTC

v_call: TRBV5-1
d_call: TRBD1
clone_size: NA
j_call: TRBJ1-4
cdr3_aa: CASSLGQGREKLFF
cdr3_nt: TGCGCCAGCAGCTTGGGACAGGGCCGCGAAAAACTGTTTTTT

v_call: TRBV4-2
d_call: NA
clone_size: NA
j_call: TRBJ1-5
cdr3_aa: CASSQDNQPQHF
cdr3_nt: TGTGCCAGCAGCCAAGATAATCAGCCCCAGCATTTT

v_call: TRBV5-4
d_call: TRBD1
clone_size: NA
j_call: TRBJ2-2
cdr3_aa: CASSDRTGVNTGELFF
cdr3_nt: TGTGCCAGCAGCGACCGGACAGGGGTGAACACCGGGGAGCTGTTTTTT

v_call: TRBV19
d_call: NA
clone_size: NA
j_call: TRBJ1-4
cdr3_aa: CASSMNSGEKLFF
cdr3_nt: TGTGCCAGTAGTATGAACAGCGGGGAAAAACTGTTTTTT

v_call: TRBV15
d_call: NA
clone_size: large
j_call: TRBJ2-1
cdr3_aa: CATSERGLLYNEQFF
cdr3_nt: TGTGCCACCTCTGAACGGGGGCTACTGTACAATGAGCAGTTCTTC

v_call: TRBV10-3
d_call: NA
clone_size: few
j_call: TRBJ1-3
cdr3_aa: CAISEPTSGNTIYF
cdr3_nt: TGTGCCATCAGTGAGCCTACAAGTGGAAACACCATATATTTT

v_call: TRBV18
d_call: NA
clone_size: NA
j_call: TRBJ2-1
cdr3_aa: CASSYDFSYNEQFF
cdr3_nt: TGTGCCAGCTCATATGACTTTTCCTACAATGAGCAGTTCTTC

v_call: TRBV19
d_call: NA
clone_size: NA
j_call: TRBJ2-5
cdr3_aa: CASSIDRGPQETQYF
cdr3_nt: TGTGCCAGTAGTATAGATCGGGGGCCCCAAGAGACCCAGTACTTC

v_call: TRBV30
d_call: NA
clone_size: NA
j_call: TRBJ2-1
cdr3_aa: CAWSVGASYNEQFF
cdr3_nt: TGTGCCTGGAGTGTCGGGGCGTCCTACAATGAGCAGTTCTTC

v_call: TRBV10-3
d_call: NA
clone_size: NA
j_call: TRBJ2-3
cdr3_aa: CATTGGDTQYF
cdr3_nt: TGTGCCACCACTGGCGGAGATACGCAGTATTTT

v_call: TRBV18
d_call: TRBD1
clone_size: NA
j_call: TRBJ2-4
cdr3_aa: CASSPQTGEQNIQYF
cdr3_nt: TGTGCCAGCTCACCACAGACAGGGGAGCAAAACATTCAGTACTTC

v_call: TRBV19
d_call: NA
clone_size: few
j_call: TRBJ1-2
cdr3_aa: CASTSGGSGYGYTF
cdr3_nt: TGTGCCAGTACCTCGGGGGGGAGTGGCTATGGCTACACCTTC

v_call: TRBV28
d_call: TRBD2
clone_size: NA
j_call: TRBJ2-5
cdr3_aa: CASSLGEGYQETQYF
cdr3_nt: TGTGCCAGTTCGCTAGGGGAGGGGTACCAAGAGACCCAGTACTTC

v_call: TRBV4-1
d_call: NA
clone_size: once
j_call: TRBJ2-1
cdr3_aa: CASSQDLGLASGDEQFF
cdr3_nt: TGCGCCAGCAGCCAAGATTTAGGCCTAGCTTCTGGTGATGAGCAGTTCTTC

v_call: TRBV23-1
d_call: NA
clone_size: NA
j_call: TRBJ2-7
cdr3_aa: CASSQGYRSPYEQYF
cdr3_nt: TGCGCCAGCAGTCAAGGATACAGGTCACCCTACGAGCAGTACTTC

v_call: TRBV28
d_call: NA
clone_size: NA
j_call: TRBJ1-1
cdr3_aa: CASSLSSGRLYAEAFF
cdr3_nt: TGTGCCAGCAGTTTATCCTCCGGCCGTTTGTACGCTGAAGCTTTCTTT

v_call: TRBV12-5
d_call: NA
clone_size: NA
j_call: TRBJ2-5
cdr3_aa: CASGLSGGEETQYF
cdr3_nt: TGTGCTAGTGGTTTATCCGGGGGCGAAGAGACCCAGTACTTC

v_call: TRBV7-8
d_call: NA
clone_size: few
j_call: TRBJ1-2
cdr3_aa: CASSHITDRDFYGYTF
cdr3_nt: TGTGCCAGCAGCCACATTACGGATAGGGATTTCTATGGCTACACCTTC